This T cell receptor beta chain was captured in a study of blood T cell repertoires in COVID-19. The repertoire was sequenced with immunoSEQ multiplex PCR; TCRdb's copy has only in-frame clones and lacks some. The sample consists of a few hundred thousand clones, approximately 83% of them appearing once. The ends were cut back, 6 bases at V and 1 base at J, with 13 bases in the middle. CDR3 length: 15 residues. The V gene's germline CDR1 is SNHLY and CDR2 FYNNEI. The clonotype comes from a young man who had recovered from COVID-19. The sequencing sample was made of PBMCs or T cells enriched from blood (not recorded which). The chain uses TRBV2 and TRBJ1-5; possible D gene TRBD1, 6 bases. Here the CDR3 reads CASRRGGSSNQPQHF. In DNA form, the CDR3 reads TGTGCCAGCAGAAGGGGGGGGTCGAGCAATCAGCCCCAGCATTTT. The full variable domain, rest sourced from reference TRBV2 and TRBJ1-5, is EPEVTQTPSHQVTQMGQEVILRCVPISNHLYFYWYRQILGQKVEFLVSFYNNEISEKSEIFDDQFSVERPDGSNFTLKIRSTKLEDSAMYFCASRRGGSSNQPQHFGDGTRLSIL.